The 2 T cell receptor beta chains listed next were all sequenced from one sample in a study of blood T cells in healthy people across ages. Primers used in a second PCR of roughly 7 to 11 cycles were a sample-barcoded 5' primer and a J-beta primer mix. MiXCR was run by TCRdb on the 5' RACE reads, yielding one entry per CDR3 protein. The data hold around 1,800,000 distinct CDR3 sequences, with 35% to 50% observed a single time. Sequenced sample: blood. The source is a human donor in good health.

The chain links TRBV7-9 to TRBJ2-3, with 7 bases matching TRBD2. Trimming removed 1 base from V and 2 bases from J; junction bases left unmatched: 15. This CDR3 is built from 19 residues. CDR1 and CDR2 from the germline V gene are SEHNR and FQNEAQ (reference sequence). The DNA for the CDR3 is TGTGCCAGCAGCTTAGTGTCCAGACTGGCGGCGGGAGACACAGATACGCAGTATTTT. It yields the protein CASSLVSRLAAGDTDTQYF.

Turning to this clonotype: Germline and junction disagree at one end, which may indicate a read error. This chain joins TRBV3-1 and TRBJ2-5; a weak D match, TRBD1 (6 bases). This CDR3 has 16 residues. Germline CDR1 LGHDT, CDR2 YNNKEL (reference sequence). The CDR3 coding sequence is TGTGCCGGCAGCCAAGATAGTTTGAGGGGGCAAGAGACCCAGTACTTC. Translated, it gives CAGSQDSLRGQETQYF.